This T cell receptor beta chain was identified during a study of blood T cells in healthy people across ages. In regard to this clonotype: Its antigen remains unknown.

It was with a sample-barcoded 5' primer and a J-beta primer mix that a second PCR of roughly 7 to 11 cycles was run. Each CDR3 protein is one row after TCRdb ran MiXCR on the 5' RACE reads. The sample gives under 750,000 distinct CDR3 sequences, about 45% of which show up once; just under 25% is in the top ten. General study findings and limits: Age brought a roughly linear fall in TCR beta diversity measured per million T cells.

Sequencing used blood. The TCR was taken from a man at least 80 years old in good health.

The CDR3 DNA is TGTGCCAGCAGCGCCCTGGACAGAGCTAACTATGGCTACACCTTC. It encodes CASSALDRANYGYTF. The V call is TRBV7-9, the J call TRBJ1-2, with D possibly being TRBD1 (6 bases). The V gene's germline CDR1 is SEHNR and CDR2 FQNEAQ (reference sequence). The CDR3 spans 15 residues. V was cut by 5 bases and J by 0 bases, with 13 bases left in between.